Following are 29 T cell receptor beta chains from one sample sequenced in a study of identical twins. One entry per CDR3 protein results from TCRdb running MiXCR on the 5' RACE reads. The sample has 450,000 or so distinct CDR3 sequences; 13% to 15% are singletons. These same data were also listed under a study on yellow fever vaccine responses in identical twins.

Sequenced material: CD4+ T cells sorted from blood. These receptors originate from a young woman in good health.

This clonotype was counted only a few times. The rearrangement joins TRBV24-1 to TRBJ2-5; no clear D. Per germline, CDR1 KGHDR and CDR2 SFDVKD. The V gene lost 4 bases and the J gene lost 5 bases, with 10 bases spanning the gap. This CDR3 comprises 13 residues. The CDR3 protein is CATSDFVQETQYF. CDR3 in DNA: TGTGCCACCAGTGACTTTGTTCAGGAGACCCAGTACTTC.

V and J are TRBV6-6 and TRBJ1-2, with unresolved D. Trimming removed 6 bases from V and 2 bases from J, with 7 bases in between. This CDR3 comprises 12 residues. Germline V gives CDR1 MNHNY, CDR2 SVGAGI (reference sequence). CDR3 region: CASRRVNYGYTF. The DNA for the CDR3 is TGTGCCAGCAGAAGGGTCAACTATGGCTACACCTTC.

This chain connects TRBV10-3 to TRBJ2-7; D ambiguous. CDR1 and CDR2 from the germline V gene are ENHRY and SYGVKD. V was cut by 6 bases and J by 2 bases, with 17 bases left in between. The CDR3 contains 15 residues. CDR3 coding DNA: TGTGCCATCAGCGACCTAAACAGCCAAGCCTACGAGCAGTACTTC. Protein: CAISDLNSQAYEQYF.

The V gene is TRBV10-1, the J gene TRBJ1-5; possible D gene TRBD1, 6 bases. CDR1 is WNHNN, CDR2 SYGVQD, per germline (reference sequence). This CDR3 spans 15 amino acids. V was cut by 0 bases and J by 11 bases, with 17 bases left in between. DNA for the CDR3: TGCGCCAGCAGTGAGTCGAGCCGGGAATCAGGGGCCCAGCATTTT. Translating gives CASSESSRESGAQHF.

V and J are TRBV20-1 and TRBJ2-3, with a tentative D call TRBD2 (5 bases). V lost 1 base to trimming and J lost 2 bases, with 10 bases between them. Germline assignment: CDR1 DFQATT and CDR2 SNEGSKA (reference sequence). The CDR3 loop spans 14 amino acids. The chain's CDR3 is CSARAGSFTDTQYF. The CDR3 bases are TGCAGTGCTAGAGCGGGGAGTTTCACAGATACGCAGTATTTT.

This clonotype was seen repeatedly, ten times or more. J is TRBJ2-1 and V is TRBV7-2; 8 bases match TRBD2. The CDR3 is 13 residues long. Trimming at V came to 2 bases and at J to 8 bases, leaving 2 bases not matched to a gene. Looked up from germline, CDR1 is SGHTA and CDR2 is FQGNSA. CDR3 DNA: TGTGCCAGCAGCTTAACAGCGGGAGATGAGCAGTTCTTC. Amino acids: CASSLTAGDEQFF.

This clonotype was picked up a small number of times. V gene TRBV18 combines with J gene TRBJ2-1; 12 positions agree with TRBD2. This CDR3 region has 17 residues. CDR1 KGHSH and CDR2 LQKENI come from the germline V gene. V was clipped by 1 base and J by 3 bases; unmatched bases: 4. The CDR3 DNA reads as TGTGCCAGCTCACCACTGACTAGCGGGAGCCACTACAATGAGCAGTTCTTC. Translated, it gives CASSPLTSGSHYNEQFF.

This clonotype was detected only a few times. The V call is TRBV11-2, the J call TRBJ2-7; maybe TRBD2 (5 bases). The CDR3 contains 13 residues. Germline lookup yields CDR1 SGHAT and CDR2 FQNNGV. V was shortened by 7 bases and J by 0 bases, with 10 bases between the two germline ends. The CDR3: CASTSGSSYEQYF. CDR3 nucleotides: TGTGCCAGCACTTCTGGGAGCTCCTACGAGCAGTACTTC.

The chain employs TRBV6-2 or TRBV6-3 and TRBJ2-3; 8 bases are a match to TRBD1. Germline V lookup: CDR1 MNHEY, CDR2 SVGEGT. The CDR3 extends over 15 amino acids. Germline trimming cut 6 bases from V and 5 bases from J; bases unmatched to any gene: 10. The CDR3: CASSLLGQGKDTQYF. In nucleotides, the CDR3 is TGTGCCAGCAGCCTCCTCGGACAGGGTAAAGATACGCAGTATTTT.

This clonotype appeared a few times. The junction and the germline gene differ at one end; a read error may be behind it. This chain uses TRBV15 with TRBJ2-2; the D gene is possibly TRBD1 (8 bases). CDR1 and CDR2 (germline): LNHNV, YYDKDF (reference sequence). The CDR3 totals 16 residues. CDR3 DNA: TGTGCCACCAGCGGAGAAACAGGGGGGGGAGCCGGGGAGCTGTTTTTT. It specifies CATSGETGGGAGELFF.

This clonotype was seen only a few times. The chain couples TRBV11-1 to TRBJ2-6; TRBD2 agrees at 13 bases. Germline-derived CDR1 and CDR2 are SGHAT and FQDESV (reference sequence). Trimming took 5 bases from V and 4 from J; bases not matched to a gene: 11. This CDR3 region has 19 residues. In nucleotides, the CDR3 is TGTGCCAGCAGCGCTCGACTAGCGGGGGGACTTTTGGGGGCCAACGTCCTGACTTTC. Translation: CASSARLAGGLLGANVLTF. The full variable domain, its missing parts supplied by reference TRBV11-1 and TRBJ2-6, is EAEVAQSPRYKITEKSQAVAFWCDPISGHATLYWYRQILGQGPELLVQFQDESVVDDSQLPKDRFSAERLKGVDSTLKIQPAELGDSAMYLCASSARLAGGLLGANVLTFGAGSRLTVL.

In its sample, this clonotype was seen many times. This CDR3 is CASSPTGGDNQPQHF. CDR3 bases: TGTGCCAGCAGCCCGACAGGGGGGGACAATCAGCCCCAGCATTTT. The V and J genes are TRBV12-3 or TRBV12-4 and TRBJ1-5; 9 bases are a match to TRBD1. Trimming at V came to 6 bases and at J to 3 bases, leaving 6 bases not matched to a gene. This CDR3 has 15 residues.

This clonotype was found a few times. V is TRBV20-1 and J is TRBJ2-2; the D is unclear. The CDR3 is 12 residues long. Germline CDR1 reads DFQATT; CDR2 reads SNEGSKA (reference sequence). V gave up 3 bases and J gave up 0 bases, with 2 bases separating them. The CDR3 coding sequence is TGCAGTGCTAGTGCGAACACCGGGGAGCTGTTTTTT. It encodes CSASANTGELFF.

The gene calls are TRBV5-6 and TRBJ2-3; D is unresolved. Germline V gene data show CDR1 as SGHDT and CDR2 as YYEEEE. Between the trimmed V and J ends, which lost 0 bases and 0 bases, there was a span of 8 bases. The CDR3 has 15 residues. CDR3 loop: CASSLGSGSTDTQYF. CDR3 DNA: TGTGCCAGCAGCTTGGGTTCAGGAAGCACAGATACGCAGTATTTT.

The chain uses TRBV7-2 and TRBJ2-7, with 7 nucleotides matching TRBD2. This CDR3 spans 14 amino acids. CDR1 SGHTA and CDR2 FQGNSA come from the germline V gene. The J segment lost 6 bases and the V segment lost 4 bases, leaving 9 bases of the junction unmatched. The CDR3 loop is CASSSPRGGFEQYF. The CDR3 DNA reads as TGTGCCAGCAGCTCCCCCCGGGGAGGGTTCGAGCAGTACTTC. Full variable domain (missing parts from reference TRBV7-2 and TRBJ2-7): GAGVSQSPSNKVTEKGKDVELRCDPISGHTALYWYRQSLGQGLEFLIYFQGNSAPDKSGLPSDRFSAERTGGSVSTLTIQRTQQEDSAVYLCASSSPRGGFEQYFGPGTRLTVT.

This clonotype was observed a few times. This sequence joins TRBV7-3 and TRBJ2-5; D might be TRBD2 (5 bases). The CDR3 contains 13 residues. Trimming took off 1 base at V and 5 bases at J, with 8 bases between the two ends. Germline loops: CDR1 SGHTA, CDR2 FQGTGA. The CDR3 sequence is CASSLMRGETQYF. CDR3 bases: TGTGCCAGCAGCTTAATGCGCGGGGAGACCCAGTACTTC. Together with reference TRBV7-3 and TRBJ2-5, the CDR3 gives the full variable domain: GAGVSQTPSNKVTEKGKYVELRCDPISGHTALYWYRQSLGQGPEFLIYFQGTGAADDSGLPNDRFFAVRPEGSVSTLKIQRTERGDSAVYLCASSLMRGETQYFGPGTRLLVL.

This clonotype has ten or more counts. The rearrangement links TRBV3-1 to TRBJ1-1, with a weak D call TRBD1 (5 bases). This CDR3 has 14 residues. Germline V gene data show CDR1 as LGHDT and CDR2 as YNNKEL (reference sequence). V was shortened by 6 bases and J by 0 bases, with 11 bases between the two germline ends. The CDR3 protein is CASSADRLNTEAFF. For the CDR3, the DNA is TGTGCCAGCAGTGCCGACAGATTGAACACTGAAGCTTTCTTT.

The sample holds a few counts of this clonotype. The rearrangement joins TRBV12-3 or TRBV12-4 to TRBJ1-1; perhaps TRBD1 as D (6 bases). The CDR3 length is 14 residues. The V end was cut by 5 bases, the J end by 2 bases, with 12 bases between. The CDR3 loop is CASSKIQGNTEAFF. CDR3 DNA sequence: TGTGCCAGCAGTAAAATACAGGGAAACACTGAAGCTTTCTTT.

CDR3 DNA: TGCAGTGCTCCGGGACAGGGAAATTCACCCCTCCACTTT. The encoded protein is CSAPGQGNSPLHF. This chain connects TRBV20-1 to TRBJ1-6; 9 bases map to TRBD1. CDR3 length equals 13 residues. CDR1 is DFQATT, CDR2 SNEGSKA, per germline (reference sequence). Losses at the gene ends were 5 bases for V and 7 bases for J; bases not matched to a gene: 3.

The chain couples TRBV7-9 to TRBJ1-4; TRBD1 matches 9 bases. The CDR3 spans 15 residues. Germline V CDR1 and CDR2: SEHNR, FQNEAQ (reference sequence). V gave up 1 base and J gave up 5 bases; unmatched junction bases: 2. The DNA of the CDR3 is TGTGCCAGCAGCTTAGAAGGGACAGGGAATGAAAAACTGTTTTTT. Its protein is CASSLEGTGNEKLFF.

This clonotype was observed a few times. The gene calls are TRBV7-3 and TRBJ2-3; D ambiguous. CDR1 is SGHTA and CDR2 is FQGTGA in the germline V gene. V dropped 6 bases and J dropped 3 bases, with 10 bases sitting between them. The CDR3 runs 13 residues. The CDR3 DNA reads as TGTGCCAGCAGGACCGCCGGGACAGATACGCAGTATTTT. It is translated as CASRTAGTDTQYF.

In nucleotides, the CDR3 is TGTGCCAGCAGCTTAGGCGCACGAGCGTCCAATTCACCCCTCCACTTT. Translated: CASSLGARASNSPLHF. The chain combines TRBV7-6 with TRBJ1-6, with D hard to call. The CDR3 is 16 amino acids. Trimming removed 1 base at V and 7 bases at J, with 14 bases between. CDR1 SGHVS and CDR2 FNYEAQ come from the germline V gene.

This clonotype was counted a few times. CDR3 loop: CASSLRGGQGSLQPQHF. CDR3 DNA sequence: TGTGCCAGCAGTTTAAGGGGGGGACAGGGGAGTCTTCAGCCCCAGCATTTT. The chain recombines TRBV12-3 or TRBV12-4 with TRBJ1-5, with 10 bases fitting TRBD1. The CDR3 extends over 17 amino acids. The V segment lost 2 bases and the J segment 6 bases; nucleotides outside the gene matches: 10.

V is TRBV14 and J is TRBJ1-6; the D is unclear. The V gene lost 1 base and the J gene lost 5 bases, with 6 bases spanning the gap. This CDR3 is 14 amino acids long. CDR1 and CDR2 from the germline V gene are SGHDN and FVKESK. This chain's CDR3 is CASSQVGNNSPLHF. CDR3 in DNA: TGTGCCAGCAGCCAAGTAGGAAATAATTCACCCCTCCACTTT.

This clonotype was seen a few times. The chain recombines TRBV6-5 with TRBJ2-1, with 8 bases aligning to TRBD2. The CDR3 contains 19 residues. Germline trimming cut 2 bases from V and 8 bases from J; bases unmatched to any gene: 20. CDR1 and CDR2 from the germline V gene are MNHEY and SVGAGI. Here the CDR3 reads CASSYKSDSASGSGYEQFF. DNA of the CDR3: TGTGCCAGCAGTTACAAGAGTGATTCGGCCAGCGGGAGTGGGTATGAGCAGTTCTTC.

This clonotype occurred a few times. The CDR3 protein is CASSFGGERGSYNSPLHF. The CDR3 DNA is TGTGCCAGCAGCTTCGGCGGGGAACGGGGCTCCTATAATTCACCCCTCCACTTT. The chain is built from TRBV11-1 and TRBJ1-6; D is ambiguous. The V and J ends lost 3 bases and 0 bases respectively, with 15 bases between them. Germline values: CDR1 SGHAT, CDR2 FQDESV (reference sequence). This CDR3 is built from 18 residues. The whole variable domain, filled in from reference TRBV11-1 and TRBJ1-6, reads EAEVAQSPRYKITEKSQAVAFWCDPISGHATLYWYRQILGQGPELLVQFQDESVVDDSQLPKDRFSAERLKGVDSTLKIQPAELGDSAMYLCASSFGGERGSYNSPLHFGNGTRLTVT.

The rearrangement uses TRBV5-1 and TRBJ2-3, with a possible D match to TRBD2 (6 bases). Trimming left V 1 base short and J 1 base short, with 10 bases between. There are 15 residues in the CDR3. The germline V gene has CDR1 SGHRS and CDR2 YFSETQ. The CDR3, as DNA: TGCGCCAGCAGCTTGAGCGGGCCCCGCACAGATACGCAGTATTTT. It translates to CASSLSGPRTDTQYF.

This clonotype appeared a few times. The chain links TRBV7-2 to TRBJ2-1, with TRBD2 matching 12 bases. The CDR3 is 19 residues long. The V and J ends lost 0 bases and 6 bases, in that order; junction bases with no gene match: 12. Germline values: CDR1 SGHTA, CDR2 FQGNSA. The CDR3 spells CASSLAIGLAGPLGNEQFF. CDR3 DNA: TGTGCCAGCAGCTTAGCGATAGGACTAGCGGGACCTCTGGGCAATGAGCAGTTCTTC.

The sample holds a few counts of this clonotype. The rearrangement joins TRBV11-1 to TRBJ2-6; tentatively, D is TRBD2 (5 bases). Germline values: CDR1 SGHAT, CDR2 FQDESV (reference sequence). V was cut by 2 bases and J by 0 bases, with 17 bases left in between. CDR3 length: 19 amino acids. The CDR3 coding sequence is TGTGCCAGCAGCTTAATTTTCCCTAAAGGACTCTCTGGGGCCAACGTCCTGACTTTC. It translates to CASSLIFPKGLSGANVLTF.